This TCR beta chain was sequenced during a study of regulatory T cells in long-lasting Graves disease. CDR3 length: 13 amino acids. Looked up from germline, CDR1 is MDHEN and CDR2 is SYDVKM. Between the trimmed V and J ends, which lost 6 bases and 7 bases, there was a span of 15 bases. Study-wide points: Since the sample size was small, accuracy may have been reduced. Whereas new patients shared 970 or so public clonotypes, persistent patients shared more, at a few thousand. Examination was confined to peripheral blood, excluding thyroid tissue. Persistent disease favored TRBV28, TRBJ1-2 and TRBJ2-5.

Regarding time point: persistent/refractory GD, antithyroid drugs over 5 years with positive TRAb. Extracted PBMC RNA gave rise to the TCR library. There are many counts of this clonotype. Antigen: not known. Sequencing libraries for TCR beta were prepared with iRepertoire HTBI primers and Arm-PCR of CDR3 regions. A single record per CDR3 protein comes from TCRdb applying MiXCR to the multiplex PCR reads. The sample has roughly 400,000 distinct CDR3 sequences; more than 20% are singletons. This specimen consisted of peripheral blood mononuclear cells (PBMCs), obtained when the disease was refractory, from a patient treated with antithyroid drugs. The receptor was isolated from a female donor with Graves disease. This sequence joins TRBV28 and TRBJ1-2, with D maybe TRBD1 (5 bases). The CDR3 DNA reads TGTGCCAGCAGCCCTGACGGACAAGGTGGCTACACCTTC. As protein: CASSPDGQGGYTF.